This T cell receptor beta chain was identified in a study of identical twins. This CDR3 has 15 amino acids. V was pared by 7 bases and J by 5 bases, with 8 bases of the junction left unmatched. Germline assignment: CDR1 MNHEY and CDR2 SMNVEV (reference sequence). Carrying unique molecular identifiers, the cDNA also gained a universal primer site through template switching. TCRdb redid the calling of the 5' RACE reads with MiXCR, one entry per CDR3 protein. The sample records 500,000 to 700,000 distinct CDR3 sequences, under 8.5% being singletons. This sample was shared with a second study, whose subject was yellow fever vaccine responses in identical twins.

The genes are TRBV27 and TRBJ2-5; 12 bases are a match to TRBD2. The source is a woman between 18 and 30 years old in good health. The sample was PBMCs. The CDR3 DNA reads TGTGCCAGCACCAAACGACTAGCGGGAGTGGAGACCCAGTACTTC. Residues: CASTKRLAGVETQYF.